This entry is about one T cell receptor (beta chain). The antigen remains unidentified. The sample is drawn from a study of OX40 agonist ivuxolimab in advanced cancers. Turning to the study itself: The drug used for patients, ivuxolimab, was an agonistic anti-OX40 (CD134) antibody. Intravenous ivuxolimab was administered to patients every 2 weeks at 0.01 to 10 mg/kg.

Overall study results and limits: CD4+ and CD8+ blood T cells expanded clonally by week 6 at 0.1 to 3.0 mg/kg.

V was shortened by 10 bases and J by 0 bases, with 4 bases between the two germline ends. Germline assignment: CDR1 LNHDA and CDR2 SQIVND (reference sequence). This CDR3 has 11 residues. Sequenced by immunoSEQ multiplex PCR; TCRdb stores in-frame clones only, minus some. This table has 150,000 to 190,000 clones, approximately 94% appearing once. The sequence was collected from an adult with an advanced solid tumor such as melanoma, head and neck, liver or kidney cancer. This rearrangement joins TRBV19 to TRBJ2-1; D ambiguous. Sample: CD4+ or CD8+ T cells sorted from blood, taken in a trial of the OX40 agonist ivuxolimab. The CDR3 spells CAIHSYNEQFF. The CDR3 DNA is TGTGCCATCCACTCCTACAATGAGCAGTTCTTC. Looking up the rest from reference TRBV19 and TRBJ2-1 gives the full variable domain: DGGITQSPKYLFRKEGQNVTLSCEQNLNHDAMYWYRQDPGQGLRLIYYSQIVNDFQKGDIAEGYSVSREKKESFPLTVTSAQKNPTAFYLCAIHSYNEQFFGPGTRLTVL.